This T cell receptor (beta chain) was captured in a study of T cell repertoires in cytomegalovirus infection. Study details: The authors relied on CMV epitopes, both recently identified HLA-C-restricted and well-studied HLA-B-restricted. TCR beta signatures that were public indicated CMV infection and matching HLA type. Study results and caveats: In two of eight donors, the top clonotype was HLA-C-restricted CMV-specific.

Using its own MiXCR run on the reads, TCRdb lists one record per CDR3 protein. The data contain about 570,000 distinct CDR3 sequences, around 40% of them singletons. Concerning this clonotype: Antigen specificity is unknown.

V was cut by 5 bases and J by 2 bases, with 15 bases left in between. The germline gives CDR1 MDHEN, CDR2 SYDVKM. There are 15 residues in the CDR3. The sample consisted of cultured PBMCs, taken from culture after CMV antigen stimulation. The J gene is TRBJ1-2, the V gene TRBV28; unclear D gene. The sequence was collected from a human donor in good health (CMV status not recorded). Some clones in this sample may be carry-over from other donors' samples. DNA of the CDR3: TGTGCCAGCAGTCCCAGGAAGGGATGGAACTATGGCTACACCTTC. Translating it yields CASSPRKGWNYGYTF.